This is a list of T cell receptor beta chains from one sample in a study of breast tumors, draining lymph nodes, adjacent tissues. TCRdb re-called the multiplex PCR reads with MiXCR, one entry per CDR3 protein. The sample yields 14,000 to 15,000 distinct CDR3 sequences, roughly 50% seen once. Sequenced input: tumor-adjacent breast tissue. The receptors originated from a female donor with breast cancer. Some clones in this sample may be carry-over from other donors' samples. Each CDR3 is given with its conserved first and last residue. A D gene is named only where the DNA matches it firmly. Clone sizes are given selectively: once, few, many, or a class where the clone is expanded.

v_gene,abundance,d_gene,j_gene,CDR3aa,CDR3nt
TRBV5-1,medium-sized,TRBD1,TRBJ1-2,CASSFGTGRDGYTF,TGCGCCAGCAGCTTCGGGACAGGGCGCGATGGCTACACCTTC
TRBV7-9,medium-sized,NA,TRBJ1-3,CASSFGGVSGNTIYF,TGTGCCAGCAGCTTCGGGGGGGTCTCTGGAAACACCATATATTTT
TRBV5-1,NA,NA,TRBJ2-7,CASSFGVSSYEQYF,TGCGCCAGCAGCTTCGGGGTGAGCTCCTACGAGCAGTACTTC
TRBV7-8,NA,NA,TRBJ2-7,CASSSETRTLSYEQYF,TGTGCCAGCAGCTCGGAGACTCGGACCCTTTCCTACGAGCAGTACTTC
TRBV7-9,NA,TRBD1,TRBJ1-2,CASSFFVGQGYYGYTF,TGTGCCAGCAGCTTTTTCGTGGGACAGGGCTACTATGGCTACACCTTC
TRBV27,NA,NA,TRBJ1-1,CASSNRQEAFF,TGTGCCAGCAGTAACAGACAGGAAGCTTTCTTT
TRBV30,many,TRBD1,TRBJ1-5,CAWRAGGVDQPQHF,TGTGCCTGGAGGGCAGGGGGCGTGGATCAGCCCCAGCATTTT
TRBV5-1,many,NA,TRBJ1-5,CASSLTGNSNQPQHF,TGCGCCAGCAGCTTGACAGGGAATAGCAATCAGCCCCAGCATTTT
TRBV6-2/TRBV6-3,few,NA,TRBJ2-5,CASSKGETQYF,TGTGCCAGCAGTAAGGGGGAGACCCAGTACTTC
TRBV24-1,medium-sized,TRBD2,TRBJ2-1,CATNSGLENHNEQFF,TGTGCCACCAACTCGGGACTAGAGAACCACAATGAGCAGTTCTTC
TRBV5-6,hyperexpanded,NA,TRBJ1-3,CASSLRTAGNTIYF,TGTGCCAGCAGCTTACGCACTGCGGGAAACACCATATATTTT
TRBV20-1,NA,TRBD2,TRBJ2-3,CSAIGTIKTQYF,TGCAGTGCTATAGGGACTATAAAGACGCAGTATTTT
TRBV3-1,many,TRBD2,TRBJ2-1,CASSPITTSGYNEQFF,TGTGCCAGCAGCCCAATAACGACTAGCGGGTACAATGAGCAGTTCTTC
TRBV3-1,medium-sized,NA,TRBJ1-3,CASSQVGNMHTIYF,TGTGCCAGCAGCCAAGTAGGGAATATGCACACCATATATTTT
TRBV4-3,NA,NA,TRBJ2-3,CASSQVGGWLHLRFTDTQYF,NA
TRBV5-1,NA,NA,TRBJ2-3,CASSLELVGTGTDMQFF,NA
TRBV19,medium-sized,NA,TRBJ1-4,CASSPVDRPGNEKLFF,TGTGCCAGTAGTCCAGTCGACAGGCCTGGCAATGAAAAACTGTTTTTT
TRBV3-1,many,NA,TRBJ2-2,CASSLTGRAGELFF,TGTGCCAGCAGCCTCACAGGGCGGGCCGGGGAGCTGTTTTTT
TRBV12-3/TRBV12-4,many,NA,TRBJ2-5,CASSSSINQETQYF,NA
TRBV7-9,NA,NA,TRBJ1-6,CASRPGNSPLHF,TGTGCCAGCAGACCAGGGAACTCACCCCTCCACTTT
TRBV5-1,NA,NA,TRBJ1-6,CASSTETGNSPLHF,TGCGCCAGCAGCACCGAGACGGGAAATTCCCCCCTCCACTTT
TRBV6-1,many,NA,TRBJ2-6,CASSDNSGANVLTF,TGTGCCAGCAGTGACAACTCTGGGGCCAACGTCCTGACTTTC
TRBV5-1,many,TRBD1,TRBJ2-7,CASSGGQGFHEQYF,TGCGCCAGCAGCGGGGGACAGGGGTTCCACGAGCAGTACTTC
TRBV4-1,medium-sized,NA,TRBJ2-7,CASSQDLLYEQYF,TGCGCCAGCAGCCAAGATCTTTTATACGAGCAGTACTTC
TRBV5-5,NA,TRBD1,TRBJ2-7,CASSGGQGAYEQYF,TGTGCCAGCAGCGGGGGACAGGGGGCATACGAGCAGTACTTC
TRBV3-2,many,NA,TRBJ1-4,CASSQPTGVNEKLFF,TGTGCCAGCAGCCAGCCGACAGGAGTTAATGAAAAACTGTTTTTT
TRBV7-9,few,TRBD1,TRBJ1-3,CASSSPTGTAVYSGNTIYF,TGTGCCAGCAGCTCTCCGACAGGGACAGCGGTCTACTCTGGAAACACCATATATTTT
TRBV6-1,many,NA,TRBJ1-2,CASSSRGNPALPGYTF,TGTGCCAGCAGTTCCAGGGGTAATCCCGCATTGCCCGGCTACACCTTC
TRBV29-1,many,NA,TRBJ2-1,CSVDTGMSSYNEQFF,TGCAGCGTCGATACGGGAATGAGCTCCTACAATGAGCAGTTCTTC
TRBV7-2,once,TRBD2,TRBJ2-7,CASSLSGEGEQYF,TGTGCCAGCAGCTTATCCGGGGAGGGCGAGCAGTACTTC
TRBV6-1,NA,TRBD2,TRBJ2-7,CASSEALLAGGGEQYF,TGTGCCAGCAGTGAAGCGCTACTAGCGGGAGGTGGCGAGCAGTACTTC
TRBV20-1,NA,NA,TRBJ2-3,CSAWRGDTQYF,TGCAGTGCTTGGAGGGGGGATACGCAGTATTTT
TRBV7-2,many,TRBD2,TRBJ2-7,CASSSLSGSSYEQYF,TGTGCCAGCAGCTCCCTTAGCGGGAGCTCCTACGAGCAGTACTTC
TRBV11-2,once,TRBD1,TRBJ2-4,CAGSLVFGTGGSKNIQYF,TGTGCCGGCAGCTTAGTTTTTGGGACAGGGGGATCCAAAAACATTCAGTACTTC
TRBV6-5,many,TRBD1,TRBJ2-1,CASSYLGQVYNEQFF,TGTGCCAGCAGTTACTTGGGACAGGTGTACAATGAGCAGTTCTTC
TRBV20-1,NA,TRBD2,TRBJ2-7,CSAMWTSGGNEQYF,TGCAGTGCTATGTGGACTAGCGGGGGAAACGAGCAGTACTTC
TRBV5-6,medium-sized,TRBD1,TRBJ1-2,CASSSPGQGRRGDGYTF,TGTGCCAGCAGCTCACCGGGACAGGGAAGAAGGGGTGATGGCTACACCTTC
TRBV7-7,medium-sized,NA,TRBJ1-6,CASSTDGNSPLHF,TGTGCTAGCAGCACGGACGGGAATTCACCCCTCCACTTT
TRBV7-8,many,NA,TRBJ1-4,CASSHGGTDEKLFF,TGTGCCAGCAGCCATGGGGGTACGGATGAAAAACTGTTTTTT
TRBV7-7,NA,TRBD2,TRBJ2-2,CASSLGLAGGPGTGELFF,TGTGCTAGCAGCTTAGGTCTAGCGGGAGGACCAGGCACCGGGGAGCTGTTTTTT
TRBV5-8,medium-sized,TRBD1,TRBJ1-3,CASSSGTASSGNTIYF,TGTGCCAGCAGTTCCGGGACAGCGTCCTCTGGAAACACCATATATTTT
TRBV20-1,NA,TRBD1,TRBJ1-2,CSARDRGSYGYTF,TGCAGTGCAAGGGACAGGGGAAGCTATGGCTACACCTTC
TRBV27,few,TRBD2,TRBJ2-2,CASSLFERGTGELFF,TGTGCCAGCAGTTTATTCGAGCGGGGTACCGGGGAGCTGTTTTTT
TRBV6-6,NA,TRBD1,TRBJ1-2,CASSLQGEGGYTF,TGTGCCAGCAGTTTACAGGGGGAAGGAGGCTACACCTTC
TRBV24-1,NA,NA,TRBJ2-1,CATSEQTTEQFF,TGTGCCACCAGTGAGCAGACTACTGAGCAGTTCTTC
TRBV7-2,NA,NA,TRBJ1-3,CASSLVRDSIYF,TGTGCCAGCAGCTTAGTTCGGGACTCCATATATTTT
TRBV7-3,medium-sized,TRBD2,TRBJ2-2,CASSSVSIAGGPTGELFF,TGTGCCAGCAGCTCCGTTAGTATAGCGGGAGGGCCGACCGGGGAGCTGTTTTTT
TRBV7-2,large,TRBD2,TRBJ2-7,CASSFQTSGGIYEQYF,TGTGCCAGCAGCTTCCAGACTAGCGGGGGAATCTACGAGCAGTACTTC
TRBV14,NA,NA,TRBJ1-3,CASSHVGRNTIYF,TGTGCCAGCAGCCACGTGGGACGGAACACCATATATTTT
TRBV10-3,NA,TRBD1,TRBJ1-5,CASRDRGNQPQHF,TGTGCCAGCAGGGACAGGGGTAATCAGCCCCAGCATTTT
TRBV7-8,medium-sized,TRBD1,TRBJ2-7,CASSLVGTGGYEQYF,TGTGCCAGCAGCTTAGTCGGGACAGGGGGCTACGAGCAGTACTTC
TRBV29-1,NA,TRBD2,TRBJ2-7,CSGLSGSYEQYF,TGCAGCGGCCTGAGCGGGAGTTACGAGCAGTACTTC
TRBV7-2,few,NA,TRBJ1-5,CASSITDGAQHF,TGTGCCAGCAGCATAACGGACGGGGCCCAGCATTTT
TRBV2,medium-sized,NA,TRBJ2-1,CASSVHDEQFF,TGTGCCAGCAGTGTACACGATGAGCAGTTCTTC
TRBV13,many,NA,TRBJ1-2,CASSLGRGAGYGYTF,TGTGCCAGCAGCTTAGGCCGGGGGGCTGGCTATGGCTACACCTTC
TRBV20-1,NA,TRBD1,TRBJ2-3,CSARVGTGATDTQYF,TGCAGTGCTAGAGTCGGGACAGGGGCAACAGATACGCAGTATTTT
TRBV19,NA,TRBD2,TRBJ2-1,CASSPGLAGAYNEQFF,TGTGCCAGTAGTCCGGGACTAGCGGGAGCCTACAATGAGCAGTTCTTC
TRBV4-1,NA,TRBD1,TRBJ2-7,CASSYPGQGYEQYF,TGCGCCAGCAGCTATCCGGGACAGGGGTACGAGCAGTACTTC
TRBV20-1,many,NA,TRBJ2-1,CSARDLAGEADNEQFF,TGCAGTGCTAGAGATCTGGCAGGGGAAGCCGACAATGAGCAGTTCTTC
TRBV29-1,NA,NA,TRBJ1-1,CSVTRGSFGGAFF,TGCAGCGTAACCAGGGGATCGTTTGGTGGAGCTTTCTTT